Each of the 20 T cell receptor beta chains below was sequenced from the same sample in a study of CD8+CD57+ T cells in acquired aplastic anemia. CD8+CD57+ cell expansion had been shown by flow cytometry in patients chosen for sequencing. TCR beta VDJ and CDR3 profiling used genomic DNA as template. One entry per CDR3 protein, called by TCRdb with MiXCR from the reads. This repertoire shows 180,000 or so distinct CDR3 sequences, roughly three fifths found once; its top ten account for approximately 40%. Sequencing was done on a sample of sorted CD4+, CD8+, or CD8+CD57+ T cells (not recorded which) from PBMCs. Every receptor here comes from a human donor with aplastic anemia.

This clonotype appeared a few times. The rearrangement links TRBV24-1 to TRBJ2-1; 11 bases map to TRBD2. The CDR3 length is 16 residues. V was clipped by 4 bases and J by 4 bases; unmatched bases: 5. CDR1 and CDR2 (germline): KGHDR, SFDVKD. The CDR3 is CATSDRLAGFYNEQFF. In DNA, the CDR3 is TGTGCCACCAGTGACCGACTAGCGGGGTTTTACAATGAGCAGTTCTTC.

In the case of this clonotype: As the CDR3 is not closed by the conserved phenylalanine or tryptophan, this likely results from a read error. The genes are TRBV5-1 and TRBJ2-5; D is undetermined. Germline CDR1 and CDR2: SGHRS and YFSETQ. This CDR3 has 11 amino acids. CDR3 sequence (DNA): TGTGCCAGCAGCTTTGGGCCGCACCAGTACCTC. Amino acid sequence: CASSFGPHQYL.

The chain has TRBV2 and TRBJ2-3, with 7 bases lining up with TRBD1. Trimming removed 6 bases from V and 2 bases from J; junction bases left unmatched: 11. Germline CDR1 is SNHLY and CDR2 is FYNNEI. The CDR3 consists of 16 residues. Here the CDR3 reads CASSATSQGNTDTQYF. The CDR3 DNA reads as TGTGCCAGCAGCGCGACCTCACAGGGGAACACAGATACGCAGTATTTT.

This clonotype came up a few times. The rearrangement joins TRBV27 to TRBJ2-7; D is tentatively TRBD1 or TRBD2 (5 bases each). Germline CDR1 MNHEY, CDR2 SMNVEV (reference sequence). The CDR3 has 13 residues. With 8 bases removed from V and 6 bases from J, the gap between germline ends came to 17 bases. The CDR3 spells CASGLNTGGEQYF. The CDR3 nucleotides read TGTGCCAGCGGCCTTAACACTGGGGGCGAGCAGTACTTC.

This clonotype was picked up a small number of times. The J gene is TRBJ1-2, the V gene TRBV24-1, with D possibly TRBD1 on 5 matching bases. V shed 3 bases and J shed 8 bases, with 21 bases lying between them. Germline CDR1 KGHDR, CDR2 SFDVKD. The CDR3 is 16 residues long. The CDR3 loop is CATSDPVDVGVGGYTF. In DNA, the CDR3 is TGTGCCACCAGTGATCCGGTGGATGTAGGGGTAGGGGGCTACACCTTC.

This CDR3 reads CACRWNTEAFF. CDR3 sequence (DNA): TGTGCCTGCCGGTGGAACACTGAAGCTTTCTTT. The gene calls are TRBV25-1 and TRBJ1-1, with unresolved D. V was pared by 11 bases and J by 1 base, with 8 bases between. CDR3 length equals 11 residues. Germline V gene lookup returns CDR1 MGHDK and CDR2 SYGVNS.

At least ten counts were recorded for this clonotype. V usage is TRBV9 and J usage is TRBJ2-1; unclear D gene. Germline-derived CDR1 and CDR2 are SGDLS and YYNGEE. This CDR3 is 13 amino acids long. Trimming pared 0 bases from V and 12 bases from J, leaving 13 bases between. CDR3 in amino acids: CASSVDRVQRQFF. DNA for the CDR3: TGTGCCAGCAGCGTAGATCGTGTCCAGCGGCAGTTCTTC.

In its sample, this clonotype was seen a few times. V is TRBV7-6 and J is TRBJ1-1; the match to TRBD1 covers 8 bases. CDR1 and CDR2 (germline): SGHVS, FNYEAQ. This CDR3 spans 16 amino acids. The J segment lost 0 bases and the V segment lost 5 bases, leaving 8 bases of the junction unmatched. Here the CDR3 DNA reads TGTGCCAGCAGCCCCGGCAGGGGGCTCATGAACACTGAAGCTTTCTTT. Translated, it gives CASSPGRGLMNTEAFF.

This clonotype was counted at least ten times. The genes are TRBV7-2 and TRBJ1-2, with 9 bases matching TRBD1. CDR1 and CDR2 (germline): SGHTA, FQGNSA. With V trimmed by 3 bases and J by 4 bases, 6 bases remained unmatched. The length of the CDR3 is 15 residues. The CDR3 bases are TGTGCCAGCAGCTTGGACAGGGGTTCAGGCTATGGCTACACCTTC. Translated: CASSLDRGSGYGYTF.

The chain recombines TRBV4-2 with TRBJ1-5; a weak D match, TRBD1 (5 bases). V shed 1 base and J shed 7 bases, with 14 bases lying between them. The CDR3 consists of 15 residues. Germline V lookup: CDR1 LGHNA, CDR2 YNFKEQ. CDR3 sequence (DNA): TGTGCCAGCAGCCAAGCAGACAGTCCAAGCCAGCCCCAGCATTTT. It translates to CASSQADSPSQPQHF.

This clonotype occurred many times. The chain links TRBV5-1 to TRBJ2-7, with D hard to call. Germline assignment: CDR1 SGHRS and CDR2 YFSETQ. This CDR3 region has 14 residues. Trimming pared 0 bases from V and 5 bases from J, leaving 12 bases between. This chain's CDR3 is CASSLGLIPDEQYF. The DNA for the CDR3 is TGCGCCAGCAGCTTGGGACTTATCCCGGACGAGCAGTACTTC.

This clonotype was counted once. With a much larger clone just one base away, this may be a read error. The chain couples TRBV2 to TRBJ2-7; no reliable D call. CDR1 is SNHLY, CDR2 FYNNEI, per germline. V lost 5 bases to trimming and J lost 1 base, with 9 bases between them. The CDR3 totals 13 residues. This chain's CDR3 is CASSFTDSYEQYF. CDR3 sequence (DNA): TGTGCCAGCAGTTTTACAGATTCCTACGAGCAGTACTTC.

The CDR3 bases are TGTGCCATCAGTGAGACGGGAAGCTCCTACAATGAGCAGTTCTTC. This gives the protein CAISETGSSYNEQFF. The rearrangement joins TRBV10-3 to TRBJ2-1, with a possible D match to TRBD2 (5 bases). V was cut by 2 bases and J by 0 bases, with 8 bases left in between. Germline V lookup: CDR1 ENHRY, CDR2 SYGVKD. The CDR3 runs to 15 residues.

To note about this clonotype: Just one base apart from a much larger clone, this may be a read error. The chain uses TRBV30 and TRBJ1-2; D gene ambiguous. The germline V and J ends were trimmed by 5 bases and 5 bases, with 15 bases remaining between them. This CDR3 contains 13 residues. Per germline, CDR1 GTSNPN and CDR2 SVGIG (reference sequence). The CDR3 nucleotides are TGTGCCTGGTCATTTGGGTCAGCTTATGGCTACACCTTC. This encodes CAWSFGSAYGYTF.

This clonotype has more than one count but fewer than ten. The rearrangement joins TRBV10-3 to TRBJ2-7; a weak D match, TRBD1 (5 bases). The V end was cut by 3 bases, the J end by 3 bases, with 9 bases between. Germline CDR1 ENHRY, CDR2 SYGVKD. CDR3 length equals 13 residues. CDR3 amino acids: CAISEGARYEQYF. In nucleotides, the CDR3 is TGTGCCATCAGTGAAGGGGCACGCTACGAGCAGTACTTC.

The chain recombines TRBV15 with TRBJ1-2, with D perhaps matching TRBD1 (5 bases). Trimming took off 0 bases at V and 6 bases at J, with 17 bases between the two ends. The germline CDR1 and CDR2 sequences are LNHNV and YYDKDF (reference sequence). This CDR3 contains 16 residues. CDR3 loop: CATSRDQEAGVHGYTF. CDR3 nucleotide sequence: TGTGCCACCAGCAGAGATCAGGAGGCGGGGGTGCATGGCTACACCTTC.

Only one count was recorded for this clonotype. CDR3 in amino acids: CASSARTSGGRYEQYF. The CDR3 bases are TGTGCCAGCAGCGCCAGAACTAGCGGGGGCCGCTACGAGCAGTACTTC. This chain connects TRBV7-3 to TRBJ2-7; the match to TRBD2 covers 11 bases. The trim removed 5 bases at V and 3 bases at J, leaving 9 bases unmatched. The CDR3 contains 16 residues. Germline V lookup: CDR1 SGHTA, CDR2 FQGTGA. Supplemented by reference TRBV7-3 and TRBJ2-7, the full variable domain reads GAGVSQTPSNKVTEKGKYVELRCDPISGHTALYWYRQSLGQGPEFLIYFQGTGAADDSGLPNDRFFAVRPEGSVSTLKIQRTERGDSAVYLCASSARTSGGRYEQYFGPGTRLTVT.

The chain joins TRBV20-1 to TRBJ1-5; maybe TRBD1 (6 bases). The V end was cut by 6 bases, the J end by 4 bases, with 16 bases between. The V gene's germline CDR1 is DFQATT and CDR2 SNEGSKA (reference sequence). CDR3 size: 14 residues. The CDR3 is CSAALTGKNQPQHF. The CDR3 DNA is TGCAGTGCCGCCCTGACAGGAAAAAATCAGCCCCAGCATTTT.

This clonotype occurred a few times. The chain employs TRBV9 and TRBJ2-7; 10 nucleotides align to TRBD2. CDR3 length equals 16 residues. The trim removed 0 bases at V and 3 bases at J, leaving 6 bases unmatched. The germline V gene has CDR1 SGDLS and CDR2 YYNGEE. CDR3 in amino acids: CASSVDLAGDRYEQYF. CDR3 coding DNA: TGTGCCAGCAGCGTAGATCTAGCGGGAGACCGCTACGAGCAGTACTTC.

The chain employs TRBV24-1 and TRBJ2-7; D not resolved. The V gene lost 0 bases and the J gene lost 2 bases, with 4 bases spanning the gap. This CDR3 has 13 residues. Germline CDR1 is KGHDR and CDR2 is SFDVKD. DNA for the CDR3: TGTGCCACCAGTGATTTGAGCCCCTACGAGCAGTACTTC. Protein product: CATSDLSPYEQYF.